The 21 T cell receptor delta chains below were found in one sample sequenced in a study of γδ T cells in repeated Plasmodium falciparum infection. Gammadelta T cells were flow-sorted from PBMC into Vgamma9/Vdelta2+ and Vdelta2-negative populations for bulk analysis. TCRdb called clones from the multiplex PCR reads again using CATT. The sample has 50,000 to 55,000 delta-chain clones; roughly 2% are singletons. The material sequenced was gamma-delta T cells from blood. The receptors here all came from a pool of human donors (malaria-infected and uninfected, not separated).

Note on this clone: The TCRdb protein comes from a much larger clone and disagrees with this DNA's translation at residue 14, likely due to a read error; the protein given here is derived from the DNA. This chain links TRDV1 with TRDJ1; 10 bases agree with TRDD3. In the absence of a J gene in TCRdb, the DNA was matched to germline to assign it here. Losses at the gene ends were 0 bases for V and 0 bases for J; bases not matched to a gene: 16. Germline CDR1 is TSWWSYY and CDR2 is QGS. The CDR3 loop spans 21 amino acids. CDR3 in DNA: TGTGCTCTTGGGGAACTCTGCCGTGTTGGGACTGGGGGATCCTACACCGATAAACTCATCTTT. This gives the protein CALGELCRVGTGGSYTDKLIF.

In its sample, this clone was seen many times. A far larger clone is a single base away, which makes a read error likely. At the DNA level, this CDR3 is encoded by other sequences in the same sample as well. The chain combines TRDV1 with TRDJ1; 12 nucleotides line up with TRDD3. The CDR3 has 22 residues. Germline loops: CDR1 TSWWSYY, CDR2 QGS. CDR3 nucleotide sequence: TGTGCTCTTGGGGAACTCTGCCCTCATCTACTGGGGGATACCATATACACCGACAAACTCATCTTT. This sequence encodes CALGELCPHLLGDTIYTDKLIF.

A word on this clone: One base away lies a much larger clone, so this may be a sequencing read error. This chain links TRDV2 with TRDJ1, with 8 bases aligning to TRDD3. After removal of 3 bases from V and 10 bases from J, the junction contained 24 bases not matched to a gene. CDR1 GEAIGNYY and CDR2 EKD come from the germline V gene. CDR3 length equals 18 residues. CDR3 bases: TGTGCCTGTGACTCCATCCCCTCTGGGGGACCACCAAAGGCGAGACTCATCTTT. This encodes CACDSIPSGGPPKARLIF.

A remark on this clone: TCRdb's protein for this DNA is that of a much larger clone and differs from the translation at residues 3 and 9, likely a read error; the protein shown is the DNA translation. The V gene is TRDV2, the J gene TRDJ1, with D possibly TRDD3 on 6 matching bases. The J gene, left out of TCRdb, was set here by checking the DNA against germline. CDR1 GEAIGNYY and CDR2 EKD come from the germline V gene. CDR3 length equals 15 residues. The CDR3 reads CARDMLGGVPDKLIF. As DNA, the CDR3 is TGTGCCCGTGACATGTTGGGGGGGGTACCCGATAAACTCATCTTT.

This clone has ten or more counts. V gene TRDV2 combines with J gene TRDJ1, with 9 bases lining up with TRDD3. Germline CDR1 and CDR2: GEAIGNYY and EKD. Unmatched junction bases numbered 15, after V lost 3 bases and J lost 11 bases. The CDR3 sequence is 15 residues long. The CDR3 reads CACDAVGDIEWGLIF. CDR3 bases: TGTGCCTGTGACGCCGTGGGGGATATTGAATGGGGCCTCATCTTT.

This clone has ten or more counts. The chain employs TRDV1 and TRDJ1, with D hard to call. The CDR3 has 19 residues. V lost 1 base to trimming and J lost 6 bases, with 27 bases between them. Germline V CDR1 and CDR2: TSWWSYY, QGS. CDR3 loop: CALGEPSGHLVQAHNKLIF. CDR3 in DNA: TGTGCTCTTGGGGAACCCTCGGGACACCTCGTACAAGCCCACAATAAACTCATCTTT.

This clone was detected a few times. This rearrangement joins TRDV1 to TRDJ1; the match to TRDD3 covers 10 bases. TCRdb leaves out the J gene; it was filled in here by matching the DNA to germline. Unmatched junction bases numbered 11, after V lost 1 base and J lost 0 bases. The CDR3 has 19 residues. Germline CDR1 is TSWWSYY and CDR2 is QGS. CDR3 DNA sequence: TGTGCTCTTGGGGAACGGAACTGGGGGATTCCAATGTACACCGATAAACTCATCTTT. Its protein is CALGERNWGIPMYTDKLIF.

A word on this clone: The TCRdb protein comes from a much larger clone and disagrees with this DNA's translation at residue 14, likely due to a read error; the protein given here is derived from the DNA. V gene assignment gives TRDV2, but the J gene was left uncalled. Germline V gene sequence: CDR1 GEAIGNYY, CDR2 EKD. The CDR3 is 15 residues long. Written as DNA, the CDR3 is TGTGCCTGTGACACCGTGAACCCCGGTGCCGATAAACTCACCTTT. It codes for CACDTVNPGADKLTF.

This clone was seen ten or more times. The protein TCRdb gives is from a much larger clone and does not agree with this DNA's translation at residue 10, likely a read error; the protein shown here comes from the DNA. This chain links TRDV2 with TRDJ1; 8 nucleotides align to TRDD3. This CDR3 has 13 amino acids. Germline V gene lookup returns CDR1 GEAIGNYY and CDR2 EKD. The CDR3 DNA follows: TGTGCCTGTTGGGGGATTGGGACCGATAGACTCATCTTT. This gives the protein CACWGIGTDRLIF.

This clone was detected ten times or more. Other DNA sequences in the sample encode the same CDR3. CDR3 nucleotide sequence: TGTGCTCTTGGGGAACTGACCTTGAAACGGCCACTCTGGGCTTTGACAGCACAACTCTTCTTT. It encodes CALGELTLKRPLWALTAQLFF. The V gene is TRDV1, the J gene TRDJ2; weak D call: TRDD3 (5 bases). CDR1 and CDR2 (germline): TSWWSYY, QGS. There are 21 residues in the CDR3. V lost 0 bases to trimming and J lost 0 bases, with 23 bases between them.

This clone came up a few times. The protein TCRdb gives is from a much larger clone and does not agree with this DNA's translation at residue 7, likely a read error; the protein shown here comes from the DNA. This rearrangement joins TRDV1 to TRDJ1; TRDD3 aligns across 10 bases. The J gene comes from matching the DNA to germline here; TCRdb lacks it. The CDR3 spans 20 residues. After removal of 0 bases from V and 3 bases from J, the junction contained 16 bases not matched to a gene. Germline V gene lookup returns CDR1 TSWWSYY and CDR2 QGS. CDR3 in DNA: TGTGCTCTTGGGGAACTAGCCAATATCGTTGGGGGATACCACCCCGATAAACTCATCTTT. Residues: CALGELANIVGGYHPDKLIF.

This clone was observed a few times. TCRdb shows a much larger clone's protein in place of this DNA's translation, and the two differ at residue 17, likely through a read error; the protein shown is translated from the DNA. The DNA of the CDR3 is TGTGCTCTTGGGGAAACCTACAGGCCGGCTTGGACATTCCGCCCCGATAACCTCATCTTT. As protein: CALGETYRPAWTFRPDNLIF. No J gene was assigned, while the V gene was called as TRDV1; the table assigns TRDD3, which was not confirmed against the DNA. The germline V gene encodes CDR1 TSWWSYY and CDR2 QGS. CDR3 size: 20 residues.

To note about this clone: This likely traces to a read error, being one base from a far larger clone. Within the sample, other DNA sequences also encode this same CDR3. The chain carries TRDV2 and TRDJ1; a weak D match, TRDD3 (6 bases). Germline V gene sequence: CDR1 GEAIGNYY, CDR2 EKD. This CDR3 comprises 15 residues. The V gene lost 4 bases and the J gene lost 0 bases, with 14 bases spanning the gap. The CDR3, as DNA: TGTGCCTGTGATTCACTGGGAATGAACACCGATAAACTCATCTTT. It encodes CACDSLGMNTDKLIF.

As to this clone: Given a far larger clone just one base away, this is likely a sequencing read error. In the same sample, other DNA sequences code for this CDR3. The rearrangement links TRDV1 to TRDJ1; D gene unclear. The germline V and J ends were trimmed by 0 bases and 5 bases, with 34 bases remaining between them. The CDR3 has 22 residues. Germline V gene lookup returns CDR1 TSWWSYY and CDR2 QGS. The CDR3 spells CALGELKAHLLRLGLLRDKLIF. In DNA, the CDR3 is TGTGCTCTTGGGGAACTAAAAGCCCATCTACTTAGACTCGGGTTGTTAAGAGATAAACTCATCTTT.

This clone was seen a handful of times. TCRdb lists the protein of a much larger clone for this DNA, which differs at residue 24, so this is likely a read error; the protein given here is translated from the DNA itself. The V segment is TRDV1, and no J call was made; TRDD3, the D gene given by the table, was not confirmed from the DNA. This CDR3 contains 25 residues. Germline V gene lookup returns CDR1 TSWWSYY and CDR2 QGS. CDR3: CALGELSYFWRSPYTGGYAADKLTF. In DNA form, the CDR3 reads TGTGCTCTTGGGGAACTAAGCTACTTTTGGCGGTCTCCATATACTGGGGGATACGCGGCCGATAAACTCACCTTT.

This clone has a handful of counts. A read error likely explains why the TCRdb protein, taken from a much larger clone, differs from this DNA's translation at residue 9; the protein shown is translated from the DNA. The V call is TRDV3, the J call TRDJ1, with 8 bases aligning to TRDD3. As TCRdb names no J gene, one was assigned here on the basis of a DNA match to germline. Germline CDR1 TVYSNPD, CDR2 GDNSRS (reference sequence). This CDR3 is 23 amino acids long. J was trimmed by 0 bases and V by 1 base; bases with no gene match: 31. CDR3 residues: CAFISRAYTNSYWGSRYTDKLIF. In nucleotides, the CDR3 is TGTGCCTTTATCTCTCGCGCCTACACCAATTCTTACTGGGGGTCCCGGTACACCGATAAACTCATCTTT. The whole variable domain, filled in from reference TRDV3 and TRDJ1, reads CDKVTQSSPDQTVASGSEVVLLCTYDTVYSNPDLFWYRIRPDYSFQFVFYGDNSRSEGADFTQGRFSVKHILTQKAFHLVISPVRTEDSATYYCAFISRAYTNSYWGSRYTDKLIFGKGTRVTVEP.

In its sample, this clone was seen a few times. The protein held in TCRdb is that of a much larger clone and does not match this DNA's translation at residue 18, likely because of a read error; the protein shown is translated from the DNA. The chain couples TRDV2 to TRDJ1; 7 positions agree with TRDD3. The CDR3 covers 21 residues. Germline-derived CDR1 and CDR2 are GEAIGNYY and EKD. The CDR3 DNA sequence: TGTGCCTGTGACCGCTTAAGGTTTACTGGGGACCCCATAGCGTACACCGATAGACTCATCTTT. Its protein product is CACDRLRFTGDPIAYTDRLIF.

As to this clone: The protein recorded in TCRdb matches a much larger clone and deviates from this DNA's translation at residue 13, suggesting a read error; the protein here is obtained by translating the DNA. The chain employs TRDV2 and TRDJ1; 9 nucleotides align to TRDD3. Since TCRdb gives no J gene, matching the DNA to germline was used here to assign it. CDR1 is GEAIGNYY and CDR2 is EKD in the germline V gene. This CDR3 comprises 17 residues. Here the CDR3 DNA reads TGTGCCTGTGACCCGGTCGGTCTGGGGGATTACACCGGTAAACTCATCTTT. This encodes CACDPVGLGDYTGKLIF.

This clone was recorded at least ten times. It is likely a read error: a sequence one base away is far more abundant. In the same sample, other DNA sequences code for this CDR3. The CDR3 region is CAFTCPSTGYDLDTDKLIF. Written as DNA, the CDR3 is TGTGCTTTTACGTGTCCGAGTACGGGATACGACCTCGACACCGATAAACTCATCTTT. This chain uses TRDV3 with TRDJ1; 8 bases are a match to TRDD3. The germline gives CDR1 TVYSNPD, CDR2 GDNSRS (reference sequence). The CDR3 totals 19 residues.

As for this clone: This likely came from a read error, as a far larger clone is one base away. Distinct nucleotide sequences in the sample also encode this CDR3. The V and J genes are TRAV14/DV4 and TRDJ1; 9 bases fit TRDD3. This CDR3 is 16 amino acids long. CDR1 and CDR2 (germline): TSDPSYG, QGSYDQQN (reference sequence). The CDR3 DNA follows: TGTGCAATGAGAGAGACCCTCTGGGGGGATACCGATAAACTCATCTTC. Translation: CAMRETLWGDTDKLIF.

Notes on this clone: A far larger clone is off by one base, so a read error is likely. Other DNA sequences in this sample translate to the same CDR3. The chain links TRDV2 to TRDJ1, with 9 bases that match TRDD3. Here the J gene came from matching the DNA to germline, since TCRdb omits it. V dropped 2 bases and J dropped 3; count of bases not matched to a gene: 6. CDR1 is GEAIGNYY, CDR2 EKD, per germline. This CDR3 region has 15 residues. CDR3 in DNA: TGTGCCTGTGACATGTTAGGGGGGATACCCGATAAACTCATCTTT. This encodes CACDMLGGIPDKLIF.